Below, one T cell receptor (beta chain) is given with its context. The antigen remains unidentified. Every donor provided one heparinised blood draw, which averaged approximately 100 mL. The sample is drawn from a study of beta chain features in type 1 diabetes. Findings and caveats of the study: Type 1 diabetes patients had VDJ junctions that carried fewer insertions and more deletions. A moderate, significant TCRB CDR3 shortening appeared in type 1 diabetes across four CD4+ subsets. These data did not resolve whether HLA type affects TCRB rearrangement.

V lost 5 bases to trimming and J lost 8 bases, with 8 bases between them. The CDR3 has 11 residues. Germline-derived CDR1 and CDR2 are SGHRS and YFSETQ. The entirety of the isolated RNA underwent reverse transcription, so expressed TCRB transcripts were sequenced. The data were produced by immunoSEQ multiplex PCR, yet TCRdb's version contains in-frame clones alone and is incomplete. Of some 350,000 clones listed, roughly 14% are singletons. V and J are TRBV5-1 and TRBJ2-1, with D perhaps TRBD2 (6 bases). This clonotype was sampled from a woman in her late teens or twenties with type 1 diabetes. Sequencing input: naive CD4+ T cells from blood. CDR3 sequence: CASRGGDEQFF. CDR3 coding DNA: TGCGCCAGCAGGGGGGGAGATGAGCAGTTCTTC.